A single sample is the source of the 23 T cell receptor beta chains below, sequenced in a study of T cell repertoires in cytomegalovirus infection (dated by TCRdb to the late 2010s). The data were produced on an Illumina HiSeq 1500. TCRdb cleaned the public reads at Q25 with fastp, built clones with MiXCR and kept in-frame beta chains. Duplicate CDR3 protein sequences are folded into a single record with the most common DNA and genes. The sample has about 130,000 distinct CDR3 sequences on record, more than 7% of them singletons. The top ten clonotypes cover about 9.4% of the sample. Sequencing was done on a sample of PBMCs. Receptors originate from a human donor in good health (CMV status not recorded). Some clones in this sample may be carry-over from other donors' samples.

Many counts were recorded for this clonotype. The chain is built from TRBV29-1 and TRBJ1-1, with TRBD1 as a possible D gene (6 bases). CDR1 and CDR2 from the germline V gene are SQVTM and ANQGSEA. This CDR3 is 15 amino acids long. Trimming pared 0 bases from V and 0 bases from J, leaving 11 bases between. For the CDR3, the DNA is TGCAGCGTTGAAGATTTTCAGGGGCTGAACACTGAAGCTTTCTTT. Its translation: CSVEDFQGLNTEAFF.

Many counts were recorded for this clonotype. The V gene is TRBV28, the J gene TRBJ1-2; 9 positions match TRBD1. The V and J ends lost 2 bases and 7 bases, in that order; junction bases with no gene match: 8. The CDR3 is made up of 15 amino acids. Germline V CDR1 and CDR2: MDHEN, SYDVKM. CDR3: CASSLGGTGPSGYTF. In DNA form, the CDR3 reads TGTGCCAGCAGTTTAGGAGGGACAGGGCCTTCTGGCTACACCTTC.

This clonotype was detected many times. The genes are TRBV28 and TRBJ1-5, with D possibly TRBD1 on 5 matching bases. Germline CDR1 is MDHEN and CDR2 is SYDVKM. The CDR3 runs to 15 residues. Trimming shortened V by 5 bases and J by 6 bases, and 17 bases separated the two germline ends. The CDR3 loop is CASSARTPFPQPQHF. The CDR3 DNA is TGTGCCAGCAGTGCCCGGACACCTTTCCCTCAGCCCCAGCATTTT.

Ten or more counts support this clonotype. The CDR3, as DNA: TGTGCCAGCAGTCCTAGGACAGAAACTAATGAAAAACTGTTTTTT. Protein: CASSPRTETNEKLFF. The chain is built from TRBV7-4 and TRBJ1-4; D might be TRBD1 (6 bases). This CDR3 region has 15 residues. V lost 6 bases and J lost 1, with 12 bases in between. Germline assignment: CDR1 SGHVT and CDR2 SQSDAQ.

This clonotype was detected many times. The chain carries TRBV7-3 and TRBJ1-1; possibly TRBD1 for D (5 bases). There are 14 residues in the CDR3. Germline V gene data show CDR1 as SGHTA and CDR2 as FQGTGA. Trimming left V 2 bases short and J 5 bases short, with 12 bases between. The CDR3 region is CASSLGGFGTEAFF. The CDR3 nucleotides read TGTGCCAGCAGCTTAGGGGGGTTTGGGACTGAAGCTTTCTTT. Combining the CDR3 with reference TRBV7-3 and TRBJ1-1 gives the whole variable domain GAGVSQTPSNKVTEKGKYVELRCDPISGHTALYWYRQSLGQGPEFLIYFQGTGAADDSGLPNDRFFAVRPEGSVSTLKIQRTERGDSAVYLCASSLGGFGTEAFFGQGTRLTVV.

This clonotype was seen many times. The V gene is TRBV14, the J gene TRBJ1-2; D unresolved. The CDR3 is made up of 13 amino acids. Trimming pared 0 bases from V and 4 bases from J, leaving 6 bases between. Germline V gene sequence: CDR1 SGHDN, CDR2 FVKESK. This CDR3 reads CASSQDYSYGYTF. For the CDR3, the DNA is TGTGCCAGCAGCCAAGATTACAGCTATGGCTACACCTTC. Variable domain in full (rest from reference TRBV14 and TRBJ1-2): EAGVTQFPSHSVIEKGQTVTLRCDPISGHDNLYWYRRVMGKEIKFLLHFVKESKQDESGMPNNRFLAERTGGTYSTLKVQPAELEDSGVYFCASSQDYSYGYTFGSGTRLTVV.

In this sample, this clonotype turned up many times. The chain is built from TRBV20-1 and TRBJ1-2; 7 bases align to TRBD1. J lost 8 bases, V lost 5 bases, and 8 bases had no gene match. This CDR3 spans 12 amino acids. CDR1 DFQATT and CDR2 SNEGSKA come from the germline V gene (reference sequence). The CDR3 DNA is TGCAGTGCTGATCGACAGGGCGTCGGCTACACCTTC. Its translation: CSADRQGVGYTF.

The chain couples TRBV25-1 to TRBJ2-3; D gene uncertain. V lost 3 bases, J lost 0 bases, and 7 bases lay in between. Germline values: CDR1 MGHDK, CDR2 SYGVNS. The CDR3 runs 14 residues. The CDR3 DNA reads TGTGCCAGCAGTGAGTCTTCTAGCACAGATACGCAGTATTTT. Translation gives CASSESSSTDTQYF.

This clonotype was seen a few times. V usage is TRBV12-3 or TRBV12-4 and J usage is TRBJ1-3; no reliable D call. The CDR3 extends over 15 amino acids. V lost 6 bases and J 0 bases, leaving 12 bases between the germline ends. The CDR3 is CASSPGSGSGNTIYF. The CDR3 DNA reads TGTGCCAGCAGCCCTGGCAGTGGCTCTGGAAACACCATATATTTT.

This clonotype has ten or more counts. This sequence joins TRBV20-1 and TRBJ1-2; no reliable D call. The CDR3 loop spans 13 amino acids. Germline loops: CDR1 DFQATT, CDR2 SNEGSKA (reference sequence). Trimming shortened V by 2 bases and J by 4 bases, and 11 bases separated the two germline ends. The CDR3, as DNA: TGCAGTGCTAGACCAGACACCCTCTATGGCTACACCTTC. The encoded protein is CSARPDTLYGYTF.

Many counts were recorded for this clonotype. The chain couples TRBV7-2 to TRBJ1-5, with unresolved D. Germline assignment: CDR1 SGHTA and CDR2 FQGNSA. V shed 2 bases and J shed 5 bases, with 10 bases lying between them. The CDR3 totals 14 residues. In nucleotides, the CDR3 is TGTGCCAGCAGCTTAACACCCGGGGATCAGCCCCAGCATTTT. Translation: CASSLTPGDQPQHF.

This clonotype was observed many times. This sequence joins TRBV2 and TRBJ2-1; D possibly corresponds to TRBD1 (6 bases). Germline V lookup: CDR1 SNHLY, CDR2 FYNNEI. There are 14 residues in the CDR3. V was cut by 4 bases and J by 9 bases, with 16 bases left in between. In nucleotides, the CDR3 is TGTGCCAGCAGTGTCCTGACAGGCAGGGGTGAGCAGTTCTTC. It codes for CASSVLTGRGEQFF.

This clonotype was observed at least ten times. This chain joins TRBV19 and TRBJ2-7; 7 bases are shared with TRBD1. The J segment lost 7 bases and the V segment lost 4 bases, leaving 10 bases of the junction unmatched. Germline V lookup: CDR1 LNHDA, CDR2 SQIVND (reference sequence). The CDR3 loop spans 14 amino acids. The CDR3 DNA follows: TGTGCCAGTAGTAAAAACAGGGGAGAAGGAGAGCAGTACTTC. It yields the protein CASSKNRGEGEQYF. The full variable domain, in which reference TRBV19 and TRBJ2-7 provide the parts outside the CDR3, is DGGITQSPKYLFRKEGQNVTLSCEQNLNHDAMYWYRQDPGQGLRLIYYSQIVNDFQKGDIAEGYSVSREKKESFPLTVTSAQKNPTAFYLCASSKNRGEGEQYFGPGTRLTVT.

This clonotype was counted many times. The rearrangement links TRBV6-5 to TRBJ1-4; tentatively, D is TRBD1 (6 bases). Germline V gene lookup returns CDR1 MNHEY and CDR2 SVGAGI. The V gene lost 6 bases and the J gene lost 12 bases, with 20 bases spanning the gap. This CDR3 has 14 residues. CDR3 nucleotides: TGTGCCAGCAGCCCCGTCAGGGGTCGCCTCGAACTGTTTTTT. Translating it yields CASSPVRGRLELFF.

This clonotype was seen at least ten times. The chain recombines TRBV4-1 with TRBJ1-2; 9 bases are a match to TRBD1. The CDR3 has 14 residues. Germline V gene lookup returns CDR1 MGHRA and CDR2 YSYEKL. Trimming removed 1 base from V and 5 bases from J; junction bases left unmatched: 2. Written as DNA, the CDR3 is TGCGCCAGCAGCCAAGGGGACAGGGCTTATGGCTACACCTTC. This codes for CASSQGDRAYGYTF.

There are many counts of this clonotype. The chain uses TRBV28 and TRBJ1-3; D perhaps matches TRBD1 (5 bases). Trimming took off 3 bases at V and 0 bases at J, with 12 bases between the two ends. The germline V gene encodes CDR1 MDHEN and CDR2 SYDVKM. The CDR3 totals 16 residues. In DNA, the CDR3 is TGTGCCAGCAGTTTGGGGCCGGGGAACTCTGGAAACACCATATATTTT. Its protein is CASSLGPGNSGNTIYF. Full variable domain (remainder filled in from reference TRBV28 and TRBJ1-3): DVKVTQSSRYLVKRTGEKVFLECVQDMDHENMFWYRQDPGLGLRLIYFSYDVKMKEKGDIPEGYSVSREKKERFSLILESASTNQTSMYLCASSLGPGNSGNTIYFGEGSWLTVV.

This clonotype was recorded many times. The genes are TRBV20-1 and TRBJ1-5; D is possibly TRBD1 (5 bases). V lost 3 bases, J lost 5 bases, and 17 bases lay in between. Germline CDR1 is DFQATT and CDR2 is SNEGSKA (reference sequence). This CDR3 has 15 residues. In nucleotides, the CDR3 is TGCAGTGCTAGCATATTGGCAGGGATAGATCAGCCCCAGCATTTT. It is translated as CSASILAGIDQPQHF.

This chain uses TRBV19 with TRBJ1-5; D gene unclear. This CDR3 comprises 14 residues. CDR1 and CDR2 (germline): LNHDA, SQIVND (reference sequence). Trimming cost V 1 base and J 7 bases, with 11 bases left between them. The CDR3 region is CASSIGGARQPQHF. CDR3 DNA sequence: TGTGCCAGTAGTATAGGAGGCGCACGGCAGCCCCAGCATTTT.

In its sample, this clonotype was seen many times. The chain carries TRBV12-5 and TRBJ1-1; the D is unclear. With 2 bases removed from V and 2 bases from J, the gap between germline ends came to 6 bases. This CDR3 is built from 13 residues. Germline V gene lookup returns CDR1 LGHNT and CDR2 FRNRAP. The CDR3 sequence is CASGLNDNTEAFF. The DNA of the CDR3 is TGTGCTAGTGGTTTGAACGATAACACTGAAGCTTTCTTT.

CDR3 bases: TGTGCCAGCAAGGCCGGGAACCAAGAGACCCAGTACTTC. Its translation is CASKAGNQETQYF. The chain links TRBV27 to TRBJ2-5; possible D gene TRBD2, 5 bases. V was pared by 7 bases and J by 0 bases, with 9 bases between. The CDR3 is 13 amino acids. The germline CDR1 and CDR2 sequences are MNHEY and SMNVEV (reference sequence).

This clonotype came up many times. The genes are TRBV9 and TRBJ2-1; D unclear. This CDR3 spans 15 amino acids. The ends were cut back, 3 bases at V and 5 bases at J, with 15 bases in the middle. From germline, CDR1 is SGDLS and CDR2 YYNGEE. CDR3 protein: CASSELRHGNNEQFF. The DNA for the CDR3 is TGTGCCAGCAGCGAGTTGCGTCACGGAAACAATGAGCAGTTCTTC.

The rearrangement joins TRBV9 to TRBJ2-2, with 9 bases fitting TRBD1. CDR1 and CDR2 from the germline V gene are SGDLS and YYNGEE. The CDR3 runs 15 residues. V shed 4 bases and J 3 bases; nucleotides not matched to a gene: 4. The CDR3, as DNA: TGTGCCAGCAGCTCGACAGGGGGTCACACCGGGGAGCTGTTTTTT. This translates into CASSSTGGHTGELFF.

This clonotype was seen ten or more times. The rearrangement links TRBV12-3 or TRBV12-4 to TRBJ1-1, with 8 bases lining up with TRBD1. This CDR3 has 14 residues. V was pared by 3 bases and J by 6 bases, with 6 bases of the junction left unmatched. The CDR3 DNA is TGTGCCAGCAGTTTCTCAGACAGGGGCGCTGAAGCTTTCTTT. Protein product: CASSFSDRGAEAFF.